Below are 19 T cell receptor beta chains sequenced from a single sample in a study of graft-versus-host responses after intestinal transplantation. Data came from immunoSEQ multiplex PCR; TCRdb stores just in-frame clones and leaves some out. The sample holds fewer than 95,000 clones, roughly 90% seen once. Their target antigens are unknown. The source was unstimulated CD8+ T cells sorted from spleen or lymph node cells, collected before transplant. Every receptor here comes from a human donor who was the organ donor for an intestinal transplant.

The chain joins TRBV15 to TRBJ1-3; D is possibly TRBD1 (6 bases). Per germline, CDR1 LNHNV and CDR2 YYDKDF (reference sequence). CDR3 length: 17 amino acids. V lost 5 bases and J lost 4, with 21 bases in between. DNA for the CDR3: TGTGCCACCAGCTCCAGACAGGAGCTCAGGGGAGGAAACACCATATATTTT. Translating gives CATSSRQELRGGNTIYF.

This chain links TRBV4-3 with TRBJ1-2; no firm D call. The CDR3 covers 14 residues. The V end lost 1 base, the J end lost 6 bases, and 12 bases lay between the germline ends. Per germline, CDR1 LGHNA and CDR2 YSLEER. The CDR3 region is CASSQVSGQDGYTF. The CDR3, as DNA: TGCGCCAGCAGCCAAGTTTCAGGTCAGGATGGCTACACCTTC.

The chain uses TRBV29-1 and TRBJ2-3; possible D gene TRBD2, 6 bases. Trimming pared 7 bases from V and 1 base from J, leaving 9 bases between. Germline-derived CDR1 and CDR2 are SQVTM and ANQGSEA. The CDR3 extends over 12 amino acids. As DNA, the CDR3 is TGCAGCGCATGGGGGGGCACAGATACGCAGTATTTT. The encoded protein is CSAWGGTDTQYF.

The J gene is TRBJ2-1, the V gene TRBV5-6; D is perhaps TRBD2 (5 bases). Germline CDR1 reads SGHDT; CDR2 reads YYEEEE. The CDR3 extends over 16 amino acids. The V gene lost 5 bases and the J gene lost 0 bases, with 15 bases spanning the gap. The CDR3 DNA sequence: TGTGCCAGCAGATGGACTCTCGCGGGCTCCTACAATGAGCAGTTCTTC. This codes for CASRWTLAGSYNEQFF.

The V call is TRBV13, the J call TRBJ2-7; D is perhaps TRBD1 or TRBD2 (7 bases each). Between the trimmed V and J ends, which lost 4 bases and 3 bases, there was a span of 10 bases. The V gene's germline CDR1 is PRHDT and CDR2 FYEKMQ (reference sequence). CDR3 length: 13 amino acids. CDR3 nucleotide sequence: TGTGCCAGCAGCTCAGGGGGGGGCTACGAGCAGTACTTC. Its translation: CASSSGGGYEQYF.

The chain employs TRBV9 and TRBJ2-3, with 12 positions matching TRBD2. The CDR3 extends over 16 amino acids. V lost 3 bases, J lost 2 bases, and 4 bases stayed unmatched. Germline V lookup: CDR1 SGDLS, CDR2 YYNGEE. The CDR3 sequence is CASSGTSGDYTDTQYF. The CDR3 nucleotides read TGTGCCAGCAGCGGGACTAGCGGGGACTACACAGATACGCAGTATTTT. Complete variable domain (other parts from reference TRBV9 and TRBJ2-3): DSGVTQTPKHLITATGQRVTLRCSPRSGDLSVYWYQQSLDQGLQFLIQYYNGEERAKGNILERFSAQQFPDLHSELNLSSLELGDSALYFCASSGTSGDYTDTQYFGPGTRLTVL.

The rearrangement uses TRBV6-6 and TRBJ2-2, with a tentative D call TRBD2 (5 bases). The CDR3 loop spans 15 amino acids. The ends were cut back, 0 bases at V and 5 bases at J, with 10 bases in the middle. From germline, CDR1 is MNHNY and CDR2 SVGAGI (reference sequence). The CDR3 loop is CASSYSIPGTGELFF. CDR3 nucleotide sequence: TGTGCCAGCAGTTACTCGATACCGGGGACCGGGGAGCTGTTTTTT.

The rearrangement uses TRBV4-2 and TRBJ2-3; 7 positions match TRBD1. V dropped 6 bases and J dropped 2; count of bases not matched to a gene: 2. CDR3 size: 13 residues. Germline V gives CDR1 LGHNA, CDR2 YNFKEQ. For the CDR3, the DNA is TGTGCCAGCAGAGGACAGGACACAGATACGCAGTATTTT. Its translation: CASRGQDTDTQYF.

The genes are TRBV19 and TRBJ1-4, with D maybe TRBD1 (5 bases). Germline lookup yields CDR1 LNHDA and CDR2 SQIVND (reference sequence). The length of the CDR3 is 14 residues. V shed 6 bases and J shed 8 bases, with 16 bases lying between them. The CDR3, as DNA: TGTGCCAGTAGGGTGTGGCGGGACGGCGAAAAACTGTTTTTT. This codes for CASRVWRDGEKLFF.

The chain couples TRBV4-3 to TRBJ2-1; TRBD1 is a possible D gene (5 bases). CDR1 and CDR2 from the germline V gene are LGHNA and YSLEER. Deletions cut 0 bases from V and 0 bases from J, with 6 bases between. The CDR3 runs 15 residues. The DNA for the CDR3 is TGCGCCAGCAGCCAAGAACAGGACTCCTACAATGAGCAGTTCTTC. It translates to CASSQEQDSYNEQFF.

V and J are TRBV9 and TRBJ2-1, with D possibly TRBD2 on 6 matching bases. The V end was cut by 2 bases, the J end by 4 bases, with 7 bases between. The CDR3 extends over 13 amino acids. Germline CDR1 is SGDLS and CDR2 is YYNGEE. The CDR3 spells CASSVGTYNEQFF. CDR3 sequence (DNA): TGTGCCAGCAGCGTGGGGACTTACAATGAGCAGTTCTTC.

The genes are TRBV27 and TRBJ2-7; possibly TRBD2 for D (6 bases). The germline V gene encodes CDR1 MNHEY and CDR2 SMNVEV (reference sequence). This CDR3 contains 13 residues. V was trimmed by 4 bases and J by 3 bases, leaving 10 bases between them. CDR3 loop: CASSSLGSYEQYF. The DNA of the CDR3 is TGTGCCAGCAGTTCTCTCGGGAGCTACGAGCAGTACTTC.

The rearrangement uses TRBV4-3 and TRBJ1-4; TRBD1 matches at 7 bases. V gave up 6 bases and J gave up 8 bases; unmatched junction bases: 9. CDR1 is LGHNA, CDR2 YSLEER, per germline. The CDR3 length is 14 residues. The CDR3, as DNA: TGCGCCAGCAGTCTCGGGGCAGGGGGAGAAAAACTGTTTTTT. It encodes CASSLGAGGEKLFF.

CDR3 bases: TGTGCCAGCAGCTTAGCCTTGAACACTGAAGCTTTCTTT. Encoded protein: CASSLALNTEAFF. The rearrangement joins TRBV7-9 to TRBJ1-1; no reliable D call. Trimming shortened V by 0 bases and J by 0 bases, and 2 bases separated the two germline ends. Germline CDR1 and CDR2: SEHNR and FQNEAQ (reference sequence). This CDR3 region has 13 residues.

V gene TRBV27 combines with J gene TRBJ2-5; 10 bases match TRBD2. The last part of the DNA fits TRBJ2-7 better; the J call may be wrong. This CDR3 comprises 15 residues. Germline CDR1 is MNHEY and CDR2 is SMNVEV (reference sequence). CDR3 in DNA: TGTGCCAGCAGTTTTGAGCGGGGGGGCCCCTACGAGCAGTACTTC. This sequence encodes CASSFERGGPYEQYF.

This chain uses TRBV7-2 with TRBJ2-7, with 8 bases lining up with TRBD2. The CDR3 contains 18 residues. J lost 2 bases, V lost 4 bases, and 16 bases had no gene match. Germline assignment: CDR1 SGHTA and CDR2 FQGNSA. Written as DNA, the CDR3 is TGTGCCAGCAGCTCAAGGAGTGGGGGCGGGGGGACAACCTACGAGCAGTACTTC. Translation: CASSSRSGGGGTTYEQYF.

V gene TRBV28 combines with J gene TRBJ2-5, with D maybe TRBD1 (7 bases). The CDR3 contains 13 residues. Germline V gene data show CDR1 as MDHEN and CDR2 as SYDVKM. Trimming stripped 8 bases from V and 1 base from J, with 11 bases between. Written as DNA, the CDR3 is TGTGCCAGCTATCAGGGGGGCCAAGAGACCCAGTACTTC. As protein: CASYQGGQETQYF.

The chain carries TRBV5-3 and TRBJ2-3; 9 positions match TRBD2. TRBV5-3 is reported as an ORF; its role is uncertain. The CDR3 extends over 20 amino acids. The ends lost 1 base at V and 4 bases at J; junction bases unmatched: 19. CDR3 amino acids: CARSLKRVERGALKADTQYF. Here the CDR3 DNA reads TGTGCCAGAAGCTTGAAGCGCGTGGAGCGGGGGGCCCTAAAGGCAGATACGCAGTATTTT.

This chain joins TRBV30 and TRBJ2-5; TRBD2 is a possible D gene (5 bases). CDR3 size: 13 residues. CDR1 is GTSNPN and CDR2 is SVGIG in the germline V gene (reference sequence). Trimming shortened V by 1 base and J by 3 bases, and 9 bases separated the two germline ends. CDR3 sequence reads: CAWSAPGEETQYF. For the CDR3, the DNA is TGTGCCTGGAGTGCCCCCGGGGAAGAGACCCAGTACTTC.